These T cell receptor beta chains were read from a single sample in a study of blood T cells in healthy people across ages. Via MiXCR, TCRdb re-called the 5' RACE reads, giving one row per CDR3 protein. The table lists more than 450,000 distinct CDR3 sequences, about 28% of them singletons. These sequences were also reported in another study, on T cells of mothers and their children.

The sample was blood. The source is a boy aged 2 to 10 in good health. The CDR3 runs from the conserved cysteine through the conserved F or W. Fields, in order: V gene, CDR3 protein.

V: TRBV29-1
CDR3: CSVGTSGRAGETQYF

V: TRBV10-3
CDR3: CAISAPAQRNYGYTF

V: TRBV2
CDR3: CASSEGGGNEQYF

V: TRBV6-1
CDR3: CASSRHLGPSYEQYF

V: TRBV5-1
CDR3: CASSLRDSGEQYF

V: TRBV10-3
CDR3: CAISESFGTDYTEAFF

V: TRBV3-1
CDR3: CASSQESGQGATYSNQPQHF

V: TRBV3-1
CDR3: CASSPAGVGEAFF

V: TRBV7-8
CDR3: CASSSSYLTDTQYF

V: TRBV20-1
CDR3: CSARPGTGALGEQYF

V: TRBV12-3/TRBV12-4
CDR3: CASSLGTPDDTQYF

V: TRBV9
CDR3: CASSVATRETQYF

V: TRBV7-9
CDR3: CASSEDAGGWGETQYF

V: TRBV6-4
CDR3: CASSVGTGGADTQYF

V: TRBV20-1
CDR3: CSARVTRANYGYTF

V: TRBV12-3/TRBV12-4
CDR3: CASSLGVSNQPQHF

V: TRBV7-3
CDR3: CASSPLEGNTQYF

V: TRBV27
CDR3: CASSFGQVDNSPLHF

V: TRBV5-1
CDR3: CASSFEGRSNQPQHF

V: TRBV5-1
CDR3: CASSPGTSVTDTEAFF

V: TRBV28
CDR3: CASSLKGGHTEAFF

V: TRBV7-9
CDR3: CASSLVRANVLTF

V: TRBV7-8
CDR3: CASSLRRGVGTEAFF

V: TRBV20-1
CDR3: CSVETPAAQYF

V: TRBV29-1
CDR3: CGVERTSGTKYF

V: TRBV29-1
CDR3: CSVSDRANYGYTF

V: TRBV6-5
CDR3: CASSYAGGPPDTQYF

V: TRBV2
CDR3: CASSNSRGRGELFF

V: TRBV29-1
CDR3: CSVDGNSGDTQYF

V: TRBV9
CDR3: CASSVASGREADTQYF

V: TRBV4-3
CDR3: CASSPAEGLTTEAFF

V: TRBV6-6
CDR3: CASGSISGSTDTQYF

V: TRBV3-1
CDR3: CASSFGSGSDNEQFF

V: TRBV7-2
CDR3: CASSLEYLSYNEQFF

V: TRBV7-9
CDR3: CASSSRFSNQPQHF

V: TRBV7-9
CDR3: CASSPSTGPSYEQYF

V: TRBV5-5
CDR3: CASSLGAGNSGNTIYF

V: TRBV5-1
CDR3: CASSLTLRGGNEQFF

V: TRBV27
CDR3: CASRMEGAPETEAFF

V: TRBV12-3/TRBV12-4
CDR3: CASRPSGGVFSKLFF

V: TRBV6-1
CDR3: CASSEWDSYNSPLHF

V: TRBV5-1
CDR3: CASSPEGPNSASAGANVLTF

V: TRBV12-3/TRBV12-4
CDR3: CASRRPTGELFF

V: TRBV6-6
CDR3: CASSSPQGWAYEQYF

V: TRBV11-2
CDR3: CASSAGTGWSYEQYF

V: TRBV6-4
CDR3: CASSWDRNTGELFF

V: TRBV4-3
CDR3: CASSQERGDEYNEQFF

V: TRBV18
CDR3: CASSQNRDYGANVLTF

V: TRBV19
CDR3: CASSASGTSGSIGELFF

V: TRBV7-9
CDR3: CASSPGQGLFEKLFF